Shown below are 10 T cell receptor beta chains from a single sample sequenced in a study of T cell responses to AZD1222 COVID-19 vaccine (dated by TCRdb to the early 2020s). The time point label for this specimen denotes: about 28 days (+/-7) after the second vaccine dose. The receptor library was made with the immunoSEQ multiplex PCR assay. Drawn from immuneACCESS, this table holds only the in-frame rearrangements with V and J called that TCRdb kept. Clones are partly lost; checked studies trace under half to an unresolved V gene and leave the rest unexplained. The sample includes 110,000 or so clones, with about 91% observed a single time. The top ten constitute about 6.5% of the sample. Sequencing used peripheral blood, obtained 28 days after the second AZD1222 dose. The receptors come from an adult who received the AZD1222 COVID-19 vaccine.

J is TRBJ1-2 and V is TRBV7-8; TRBD1 matches 7 bases. Germline CDR1 and CDR2: SGHVS and FQNEAQ. The CDR3 loop spans 15 amino acids. V dropped 2 bases and J dropped 5; count of bases not matched to a gene: 8. CDR3 amino acids: CASSLSQGIGYGYTF. The CDR3 DNA follows: TGTGCCAGCAGCTTATCACAGGGGATAGGGTATGGCTACACCTTC.

The chain employs TRBV6-5 and TRBJ2-3; perhaps TRBD2 as D (5 bases). Trimming cost V 4 bases and J 0 bases, with 8 bases left between them. Germline V gene data show CDR1 as MNHEY and CDR2 as SVGAGI. CDR3 length: 14 residues. CDR3 nucleotide sequence: TGTGCCAGCAGTTGGAGGAGAAGCACAGATACGCAGTATTTT. As protein: CASSWRRSTDTQYF.

This chain uses TRBV12-3 or TRBV12-4 with TRBJ2-2, with a weak D call TRBD2 (5 bases). V lost 5 bases, J lost 6 bases, and 10 bases lay in between. The CDR3 totals 13 residues. This CDR3 reads CASSRGGAGELFF. DNA of the CDR3: TGTGCCAGCAGTCGAGGAGGTGCCGGGGAGCTGTTTTTT.

The CDR3 bases are TGTGCCAGTAGGGTACAGGGGGCGAACTATGGCTACACCTTC. Protein: CASRVQGANYGYTF. The chain links TRBV19 to TRBJ1-2; TRBD1 matches at 9 bases. This CDR3 is built from 14 residues. The V and J ends lost 6 bases and 2 bases, in that order; junction bases with no gene match: 4. Germline CDR1 and CDR2: LNHDA and SQIVND (reference sequence).

This clone was counted only a few times. The rearrangement links TRBV6-5 to TRBJ1-5; 9 bases fit TRBD1. Germline V gene data show CDR1 as MNHEY and CDR2 as SVGAGI. There are 13 residues in the CDR3. Germline trimming cut 6 bases from V and 7 bases from J; bases unmatched to any gene: 4. As DNA, the CDR3 is TGTGCCAGCAGGGAGACAGGGGGACAGCCCCAGCATTTT. Its protein product is CASRETGGQPQHF.

This clone was observed once. This chain links TRBV19 with TRBJ1-5, with D possibly being TRBD1 (6 bases). Germline values: CDR1 LNHDA, CDR2 SQIVND (reference sequence). This CDR3 region has 15 residues. V lost 6 bases and J 0 bases, leaving 12 bases between the germline ends. Here the CDR3 reads CASRQQGFSNQPQHF. CDR3 DNA: TGTGCCAGTAGACAACAGGGTTTTAGCAATCAGCCCCAGCATTTT.

This chain uses TRBV19 with TRBJ1-2; possibly TRBD1 for D (5 bases). The CDR3 has 14 amino acids. CDR1 and CDR2 from the germline V gene are LNHDA and SQIVND (reference sequence). V gave up 4 bases and J gave up 8 bases, with 17 bases separating them. This chain's CDR3 is CASSTSFQGEGYTF. CDR3 DNA sequence: TGTGCCAGTAGTACCTCGTTCCAGGGTGAGGGCTACACCTTC. Drawing the rest from reference TRBV19 and TRBJ1-2, the complete variable domain is DGGITQSPKYLFRKEGQNVTLSCEQNLNHDAMYWYRQDPGQGLRLIYYSQIVNDFQKGDIAEGYSVSREKKESFPLTVTSAQKNPTAFYLCASSTSFQGEGYTFGSGTRLTVV.

This chain joins TRBV5-1 and TRBJ1-3; D is ambiguous. With 0 bases removed from V and 0 bases from J, the gap between germline ends came to 7 bases. The CDR3 covers 15 residues. The V gene's germline CDR1 is SGHRS and CDR2 YFSETQ. CDR3 region: CASSLAGGSGNTIYF. CDR3 coding DNA: TGCGCCAGCAGCTTGGCTGGAGGCTCTGGAAACACCATATATTTT.

The rearrangement uses TRBV4-3 and TRBJ1-5; D perhaps matches TRBD1 (5 bases). Germline CDR1 reads LGHNA; CDR2 reads YSLEER. V lost 0 bases, J lost 0 bases, and 15 bases lay in between. The CDR3 covers 18 residues. The CDR3 region is CASSQDWRQSYSNQPQHF. CDR3 DNA: TGCGCCAGCAGCCAAGATTGGAGACAGTCATATAGCAATCAGCCCCAGCATTTT.

The chain is built from TRBV28 and TRBJ1-6; TRBD1 might be the D (6 bases). The CDR3 is 14 amino acids. With 5 bases removed from V and 9 bases from J, the gap between germline ends came to 14 bases. Germline V gene sequence: CDR1 MDHEN, CDR2 SYDVKM. The CDR3 sequence is CASSVPGGGSPLHF. DNA for the CDR3: TGTGCCAGCAGTGTACCCGGGGGCGGTTCACCCCTCCACTTT.